This note documents a single T cell receptor (beta chain) sequence. Its antigen remains unidentified. MiXCR, applied by TCRdb to the reads, yields one record per CDR3 protein. The sample lists approximately 290,000 distinct CDR3 sequences; about 23% were seen once. The data derive from a study of T cell repertoires in cytomegalovirus infection. Background on the study: Based on public TCR beta signatures, there were indications of CMV infection and of a matching HLA type.

The germline V and J ends were trimmed by 6 bases and 3 bases, with 5 bases remaining between them. Germline CDR1 MDHEN, CDR2 SYDVKM. The CDR3 covers 12 residues. Study-wide results and limits: The ex vivo response showed dominance by HLA-C-restricted CMV-specific TCR beta clonotypes. Cumulated frequencies of public TCR beta families served to identify carriers of CMV plus the relevant HLA.

The sequencing input was PBMCs. This receptor was taken from a human donor in good health (CMV status not recorded). Some clones in this sample may be carry-over from other donors' samples. The chain has TRBV28 and TRBJ1-4; D not certain. The CDR3 here is CASRDANEKLFF. The CDR3 nucleotides are TGTGCCAGCAGGGACGCTAATGAAAAACTGTTTTTT. The variable domain in full, completed from reference TRBV28 and TRBJ1-4, reads DVKVTQSSRYLVKRTGEKVFLECVQDMDHENMFWYRQDPGLGLRLIYFSYDVKMKEKGDIPEGYSVSREKKERFSLILESASTNQTSMYLCASRDANEKLFFGSGTQLSVL.